Sequencing of this TCR beta chain was carried out in a study of graft-versus-host responses after intestinal transplantation. Study-wide results and caveats: Early declines in HvG clones that occurred post-transplant were associated with peak circulating GvH clone levels.

With respect to this clone: As yet, its antigen is unknown.

Libraries were prepared by immunoSEQ multiplex PCR; TCRdb keeps only in-frame clonotypes and omits some of them. Among some 92,000 clones listed, just under 95% were seen once. Sequencing used unstimulated CD4+ T cells sorted from spleen or lymph node cells, obtained before intestinal transplant. The sequence was obtained from a human donor who received an intestinal transplant.

The CDR3 region is CASTRGQGGYTF. The CDR3 bases are TGTGCCAGCACTAGGGGGCAGGGTGGCTACACCTTC. V is TRBV2 and J is TRBJ1-2; 7 bases agree with TRBD1. This CDR3 is 12 amino acids long. J gave up 7 bases and V 7 bases, and 6 bases lay outside the gene matches. From germline, CDR1 is SNHLY and CDR2 FYNNEI.